What follows is one T cell receptor (beta chain) and its context. TCRdb re-called the PCR reads with MiXCR, one entry per CDR3 protein. There are over 300,000 distinct CDR3 sequences in the sample; over 20% occur only once, and about 0.73% lies in the top ten. This sample was taken from a study of molecular identifiers for immune sequencing clone quantification. There are 15 residues in the CDR3. Trimming removed 0 bases from V and 0 bases from J, with 8 bases in between. In germline, CDR1 is MNHEY, CDR2 SMNVEV (reference sequence). When naive CD8 T cells were sorted, they were gated as CD8+CD4-CCR7+CD45RA+.

The sequencing input was naive CD8+ T cells from blood, with Jurkat cell RNA spiked in. The subset here: FACS-sorted CD8+CD4-CCR7+CD45RA+ naive T cells. The V gene is TRBV27, the J gene TRBJ1-1; D gene uncertain. The receptor was isolated from a human donor in good health. Some libraries in this study had Jurkat cell RNA spiked in. CDR3: CASSLSNVVNTEAFF. The CDR3 nucleotides are TGTGCCAGCAGTTTATCTAATGTAGTGAACACTGAAGCTTTCTTT.